This T cell receptor beta chain comes out of a study of blood T cell repertoires in COVID-19. The assay was immunoSEQ multiplex PCR, and TCRdb's table has in-frame clones only and misses some. The table shows 120,000 or so clones, with 85% occurring only once. The CDR3 has 14 residues. Germline V CDR1 and CDR2: LNHDA, SQIVND (reference sequence). The V segment lost 10 bases and the J segment 3 bases; nucleotides outside the gene matches: 9. This clone appeared once. This clonotype was obtained from a man aged 80 or over with active or convalescent COVID-19. The V gene is TRBV19, the J gene TRBJ2-1; 7 bases map to TRBD2. The sample taken for sequencing was peripheral blood. The CDR3 coding sequence is TGTGCCACCTCTCGGGCTAGCGGCTACAATGAGCAGTTCTTC. This translates into CATSRASGYNEQFF.